A single sample is the source of the 8 T cell receptor beta chains below, sequenced in a study of T cell responses to AZD1222 COVID-19 vaccine. The assay was immunoSEQ multiplex PCR, and TCRdb's table has in-frame clones only and misses some. Among roughly 120,000 clones listed, 70% to 90% were seen once. The sequenced sample was peripheral blood, obtained 28 days after the second AZD1222 dose. These TCRs come from an adult who received the AZD1222 COVID-19 vaccine.

This clone came up once. The chain joins TRBV10-1 to TRBJ1-1; maybe TRBD1 (5 bases). The CDR3 contains 14 residues. CDR1 and CDR2 from the germline V gene are WNHNN and SYGVQD (reference sequence). Between the trimmed V and J ends, which lost 4 bases and 3 bases, there was a span of 12 bases. CDR3 amino acids: CASSVTGGDTEAFF. CDR3 bases: TGCGCCAGCAGTGTAACAGGTGGGGACACTGAAGCTTTCTTT.

The gene calls are TRBV5-8 and TRBJ1-4; no definite D call. Germline CDR1 SGHTS, CDR2 YDEGEE. V shed 0 bases and J shed 4 bases, with 10 bases lying between them. This CDR3 region has 15 residues. In DNA, the CDR3 is TGTGCCAGCAGCTTGGGGACGGACTTTAATGAAAAACTGTTTTTT. Protein: CASSLGTDFNEKLFF. Variable domain in full (rest from reference TRBV5-8 and TRBJ1-4): EAGVTQSPTHLIKTRGQQATLRCSPISGHTSVYWYQQALGLGLQFLLWYDEGEERNRGNFPPRFSGRQFPNYSSELNVNALELEDSALYLCASSLGTDFNEKLFFGSGTQLSVL.

V is TRBV5-1 and J is TRBJ2-7, with 7 bases lining up with TRBD1. CDR1 and CDR2 from the germline V gene are SGHRS and YFSETQ. The CDR3 has 15 amino acids. The trim removed 2 bases at V and 5 bases at J, leaving 10 bases unmatched. In DNA, the CDR3 is TGCGCCAGCAGCTTCTACGGACAGGTCGCCCACGAGCAGTACTTC. It encodes CASSFYGQVAHEQYF.

The V call is TRBV5-1, the J call TRBJ1-2; 8 nucleotides align to TRBD1. Germline CDR1 reads SGHRS; CDR2 reads YFSETQ. This CDR3 is built from 13 residues. V shed 4 bases, J shed 6 bases, and the junction held 5 bases outside the gene matches. The CDR3 loop is CASSLDRVDGYTF. In DNA, the CDR3 is TGCGCCAGCAGCCTGGACAGGGTTGATGGCTACACCTTC.

This chain joins TRBV7-2 and TRBJ1-5; no reliable D call. The CDR3 is 14 amino acids. Germline V gene sequence: CDR1 SGHTA, CDR2 FQGNSA. Deletions cut 5 bases from V and 0 bases from J, with 8 bases between. CDR3 sequence: CASSPSFSNQPQHF. DNA of the CDR3: TGTGCCAGCAGCCCGAGCTTTAGCAATCAGCCCCAGCATTTT. Looking up the rest from reference TRBV7-2 and TRBJ1-5 gives the full variable domain: GAGVSQSPSNKVTEKGKDVELRCDPISGHTALYWYRQSLGQGLEFLIYFQGNSAPDKSGLPSDRFSAERTGGSVSTLTIQRTQQEDSAVYLCASSPSFSNQPQHFGDGTRLSIL.

The chain combines TRBV14 with TRBJ1-1; the D gene is possibly TRBD1 (6 bases). The V and J ends lost 1 base and 6 bases respectively, with 15 bases between them. The CDR3 is made up of 15 amino acids. CDR1 and CDR2 (germline): SGHDN, FVKESK. CDR3 coding DNA: TGTGCCAGCAGCCAAGTGACATCGGGGGCCCCTGAAGCTTTCTTT. Translation: CASSQVTSGAPEAFF.

The chain combines TRBV6-6 with TRBJ1-4; D is perhaps TRBD1 (5 bases). The length of the CDR3 is 17 residues. V lost 5 bases, J lost 0 bases, and 16 bases lay in between. Per the germline V gene, CDR1 is MNHNY and CDR2 is SVGAGI (reference sequence). The CDR3 DNA reads TGTGCCAGCAGTCCAAGGACAAAGGGCGCAACTAATGAAAAACTGTTTTTT. Its translation: CASSPRTKGATNEKLFF.

This clone was observed a few times. The chain combines TRBV27 with TRBJ2-7; 7 positions match TRBD1. The ends lost 3 bases at V and 3 bases at J; junction bases unmatched: 11. Germline assignment: CDR1 MNHEY and CDR2 SMNVEV (reference sequence). The CDR3 totals 16 residues. Here the CDR3 reads CASSFGPPTGYYEQYF. In nucleotides, the CDR3 is TGTGCCAGCAGTTTTGGCCCCCCGACAGGGTACTACGAGCAGTACTTC.